This T cell receptor beta chain was documented in a study of Graves' ophthalmopathy and Graves' hyperthyroidism. V lost 3 bases to trimming and J lost 1 base, with 13 bases between them. The CDR3 loop spans 16 amino acids. Germline CDR1 and CDR2: MNHNS and SASEGT. This clonotype was observed at least ten times. As the template, RNA transcripts were used to amplify TCR beta CDR3 regions. The authors performed first-round RT-PCR with HTBI primers and then a second-round multiplex PCR. One entry per CDR3 protein, called by TCRdb with MiXCR from the multiplex PCR reads. Seen here are about 620,000 distinct CDR3 sequences, 22% observed once, and the top ten hold about 6.6%.

This clonotype was obtained from a woman between 18 and 30 years old with stable Graves' hyperthyroidism. Some clones in this sample may be carry-over from other donors' samples. Sequenced sample: peripheral blood. The J gene is TRBJ2-4, the V gene TRBV6-1, with TRBD2 as a possible D gene (6 bases). CDR3 DNA sequence: TGTGCCAGCAGTGATTTCCCTGGGGGGGCCAAAAACATTCAGTACTTC. Encoded protein: CASSDFPGGAKNIQYF.